The 13 T cell receptor beta chains below all came from one sample that was sequenced in a study of T cell responses to AZD1222 COVID-19 vaccine. Assay used: immunoSEQ multiplex PCR; TCRdb lists only in-frame clones, some missing. The sample records 150,000 to 200,000 clones, more than 70% being singletons. The sequencing used peripheral blood, collected on day 0 of AZD1222 vaccination. Receptors were obtained from an adult in good health.

The V gene is TRBV2, the J gene TRBJ1-2; TRBD1 agrees at 7 bases. V shed 4 bases, J shed 7 bases, and the junction held 6 bases outside the gene matches. The CDR3 spans 13 residues. Germline-derived CDR1 and CDR2 are SNHLY and FYNNEI. The DNA for the CDR3 is TGTGCCAGCAGTGTGGAGGGGGCCTTTGGCTACACCTTC. Encoded protein: CASSVEGAFGYTF. Full variable domain (rest looked up from reference TRBV2 and TRBJ1-2): EPEVTQTPSHQVTQMGQEVILRCVPISNHLYFYWYRQILGQKVEFLVSFYNNEISEKSEIFDDQFSVERPDGSNFTLKIRSTKLEDSAMYFCASSVEGAFGYTFGSGTRLTVV.

V gene TRBV28 combines with J gene TRBJ2-1; TRBD1 might be the D (6 bases). V was shortened by 4 bases and J by 7 bases, with 14 bases between the two germline ends. The CDR3 consists of 14 residues. Germline V gene lookup returns CDR1 MDHEN and CDR2 SYDVKM. In DNA form, the CDR3 reads TGTGCCAGCAGTTACACAGGGTCGTGGAATGAGCAGTTCTTC. Translated: CASSYTGSWNEQFF.

The J gene is TRBJ2-7, the V gene TRBV3-1 (or the pseudogene TRBV3-2); D gene unclear. This CDR3 spans 13 amino acids. Germline CDR1 LGHDT, CDR2 YNNKEL (reference sequence). V lost 0 bases and J lost 3, with 6 bases in between. CDR3 DNA sequence: TGTGCCAGCAGCCAAGATTTACGCTACGAGCAGTACTTC. It codes for CASSQDLRYEQYF.

This clone was recorded only once. The chain links TRBV7-6 to TRBJ2-7, with 7 bases that match TRBD1. This CDR3 has 15 residues. The V gene's germline CDR1 is SGHVS and CDR2 FNYEAQ. V lost 5 bases to trimming and J lost 3 bases; unmatched junction nucleotides: 10. The CDR3 DNA is TGTGCCAGCAGCGGAGACAGGGAGAATGTCTACGAGCAGTACTTC. Translated: CASSGDRENVYEQYF. Full variable domain (missing parts from reference TRBV7-6 and TRBJ2-7): GAGVSQSPRYKVTKRGQDVALRCDPISGHVSLYWYRQALGQGPEFLTYFNYEAQQDKSGLPNDRFSAERPEGSISTLTIQRTEQRDSAMYRCASSGDRENVYEQYFGPGTRLTVT.

The V and J genes are TRBV18 and TRBJ1-5; 7 bases align to TRBD1. This CDR3 has 14 residues. Trimming took 5 bases from V and 6 from J; bases not matched to a gene: 7. The germline V gene encodes CDR1 KGHSH and CDR2 LQKENI. CDR3 region: CASSFEGGVQPQHF. DNA of the CDR3: TGTGCCAGCTCATTCGAAGGGGGCGTTCAGCCCCAGCATTTT.

This clone was seen once. J is TRBJ2-1 and V is TRBV6-5; D may be TRBD1 (5 bases). In germline, CDR1 is MNHEY, CDR2 SVGAGI. Trimming cost V 6 bases and J 9 bases, with 21 bases left between them. There are 15 residues in the CDR3. CDR3 sequence reads: CASSPWQGGLGEQFF. CDR3 nucleotides: TGTGCCAGCAGCCCGTGGCAGGGTGGGCTGGGTGAGCAGTTCTTC.

J is TRBJ2-5 and V is TRBV25-1; TRBD2 matches 12 bases. Germline-derived CDR1 and CDR2 are MGHDK and SYGVNS. The CDR3 spans 17 residues. The junction had 13 bases not matched to a gene; V was cut back by 6 bases and J by 5 bases. CDR3 loop: CASSPTRTSGGRETQYF. For the CDR3, the DNA is TGTGCCAGCAGCCCCACCCGAACTAGCGGGGGGAGGGAGACCCAGTACTTC.

The rearrangement links TRBV20-1 to TRBJ2-1, with TRBD2 matching over 8 bases. CDR1 and CDR2 (germline): DFQATT, SNEGSKA (reference sequence). V shed 3 bases and J 7 bases; nucleotides not matched to a gene: 11. The length of the CDR3 is 15 residues. CDR3 residues: CSASQVGRGRNEQFF. DNA of the CDR3: TGCAGTGCTAGTCAGGTCGGGAGGGGTCGTAATGAGCAGTTCTTC.

This chain uses TRBV6-5 with TRBJ1-5; no reliable D call. CDR3 length equals 14 residues. V was trimmed by 6 bases and J by 3 bases, leaving 12 bases between them. Germline loops: CDR1 MNHEY, CDR2 SVGAGI. The CDR3: CASRLVSSNQPQHF. CDR3 nucleotides: TGTGCCAGCAGATTGGTGTCTTCCAATCAGCCCCAGCATTTT.

The rearrangement links TRBV9 to TRBJ2-3; maybe TRBD1 (5 bases). Trimming shortened V by 6 bases and J by 5 bases, and 16 bases separated the two germline ends. The germline V gene encodes CDR1 SGDLS and CDR2 YYNGEE. This CDR3 is built from 14 residues. The DNA for the CDR3 is TGTGCCAGCACCCGGCGGCAGGGTGGAGATACGCAGTATTTT. Translated, it gives CASTRRQGGDTQYF.

This chain links TRBV27 with TRBJ2-1; D possibly matches TRBD1 or TRBD2 (5 bases each). The CDR3 loop spans 15 amino acids. The V gene lost 6 bases and the J gene lost 4 bases, with 16 bases spanning the gap. Per germline, CDR1 MNHEY and CDR2 SMNVEV (reference sequence). In DNA form, the CDR3 reads TGTGCCAGCAGCCCTGGGGCGGGCCGTTACAATGAGCAGTTCTTC. Protein product: CASSPGAGRYNEQFF.

This sequence joins TRBV7-2 and TRBJ1-6; D gene ambiguous. Trimming took off 5 bases at V and 8 bases at J, with 19 bases between the two ends. Germline-derived CDR1 and CDR2 are SGHTA and FQGNSA. The CDR3 has 16 residues. In DNA, the CDR3 is TGTGCCAGCAGCCCCGTTGGAGGTGGAACTCATTCACCCCTCCACTTT. Translating it yields CASSPVGGGTHSPLHF.

V is TRBV7-7 and J is TRBJ1-1; 7 bases agree with TRBD1. Trimming took 5 bases from V and 4 from J; bases not matched to a gene: 4. The CDR3 loop spans 13 amino acids. Germline values: CDR1 SSHAT, CDR2 FNYEAQ (reference sequence). In DNA, the CDR3 is TGTGCCAGCAGCAAAGACAGGGTCACTGAAGCTTTCTTT. It is translated as CASSKDRVTEAFF.